Detailed here is one T cell receptor beta chain. Its antigen is not identified. Germline loops: CDR1 LGHNA, CDR2 YNFKEQ. The germline V and J ends were trimmed by 0 bases and 6 bases, with 16 bases remaining between them. CDR3 length equals 16 residues. The data belong to a study of a mutant IDH1 vaccine in newly diagnosed glioma. Study overall: Among treated patients, about 60% were male and about 40% female, and mean age was about 41 years. Visit V13 took place at week 47, and visit V12 happened at week 35. Most had both radiotherapy and temozolomide beforehand; others had only one.

This sample's time point: week 47, end of study. Doses consisted of 300 ug of mutant IDH1 20-mer peptide each, paired with topical imiquimod. The study gave patients eight vaccinations in weeks 1, 3, 5, 7, 11, 15, 19, 23. The repertoire was sequenced with immunoSEQ multiplex PCR; TCRdb's copy has only in-frame clones and lacks some. The table has fewer than 55,000 clones, approximately 65% seen once. The material sequenced was peripheral blood mononuclear cells (PBMCs), taken from a glioma patient whose treatment included an IDH1 peptide vaccine. The V call is TRBV4-2, the J call TRBJ2-3; D not certain. The clonotype originates from a man aged 40-50 years with glioma. Some clones in this sample may be carry-over from other donors' samples. This chain's CDR3 is CASSQEPPGFTDTQYF. DNA for the CDR3: TGTGCCAGCAGCCAAGAACCCCCTGGTTTTACCGATACGCAGTATTTT.